This T cell receptor (beta chain) comes out of a study of blood T cell repertoires in COVID-19. The overall study: Sample material is recorded as cDNA or gDNA derived from T cells, B-cell-depleted T cells, or PBMCs.

Data came from immunoSEQ multiplex PCR; TCRdb stores just in-frame clones and leaves some out. The sample consists of roughly 250,000 clones, more than 70% of them appearing once. Trimming shortened V by 2 bases and J by 5 bases, and 9 bases separated the two germline ends. CDR3 length: 14 amino acids. Germline lookup yields CDR1 KGHSH and CDR2 LQKENI. The clonotype originates from a woman aged 40-49 years who had recovered from COVID-19. V and J are TRBV18 and TRBJ2-2; D ambiguous. The specimen was peripheral blood. CDR3 in amino acids: CASSPSVGTGELFF. In DNA, the CDR3 is TGTGCCAGCTCACCATCAGTCGGGACCGGGGAGCTGTTTTTT.